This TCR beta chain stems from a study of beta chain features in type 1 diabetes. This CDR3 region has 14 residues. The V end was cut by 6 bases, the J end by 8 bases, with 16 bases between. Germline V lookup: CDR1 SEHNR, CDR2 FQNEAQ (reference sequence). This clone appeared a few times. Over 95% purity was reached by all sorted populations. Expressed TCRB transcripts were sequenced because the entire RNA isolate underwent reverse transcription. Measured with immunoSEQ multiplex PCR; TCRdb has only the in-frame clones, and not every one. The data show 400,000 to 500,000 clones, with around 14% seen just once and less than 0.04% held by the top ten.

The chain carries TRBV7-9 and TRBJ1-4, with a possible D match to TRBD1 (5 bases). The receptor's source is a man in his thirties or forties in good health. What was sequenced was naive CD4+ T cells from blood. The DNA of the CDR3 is TGTGCCAGCAGTCAAGGGACGTTAGCGGAAAAACTGTTTTTT. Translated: CASSQGTLAEKLFF.